The source of this TCR beta chain is a study of T-cell reconstitution after alpha-beta-depleted transplantation in children. This clonotype was recorded at least ten times. Its cognate antigen is unknown. As it was prepared, the TCRbeta library received unique molecular identifiers. Each CDR3 protein is one row after TCRdb ran MiXCR on the PCR reads. This sample yields 40,000 to 55,000 distinct CDR3 sequences, of which about 5% are seen a single time; 30% to 35% belongs to the top ten. Study-wide points: Counts and diversity of T cells one year after transplant came mostly from newly produced T cells. Several hundred expanded graft clones reportedly supplied alpha-beta T cells about two months after transplant.

Sequencing used PBMCs, mostly from graft donor cells, obtained 60 days after TCRalphabeta/CD19-depleted stem cell transplant. This receptor was obtained from a female patient aged 2 to 10 who had a stem cell transplant for aplastic anemia, so the T cells may come from the graft donor.

In DNA form, the CDR3 reads TGTGCCAGCTCACCACAAGGGCGGGGGGGCGAGAATGAGCAGTTCTTC. It encodes CASSPQGRGGENEQFF. The V and J genes are TRBV18 and TRBJ2-1; TRBD2 agrees at 9 bases. J lost 7 bases, V lost 1 base, and 8 bases had no gene match. The CDR3 covers 16 residues. In germline, CDR1 is KGHSH, CDR2 LQKENI.